The 27 T cell receptor beta chains below come from one sample, sequenced in a study of T cells after yellow fever vaccination. Each CDR3 protein gets one entry after TCRdb re-called the 5' RACE reads with MiXCR. Of approximately 600,000 distinct CDR3 sequences listed, roughly 12% were seen once; the top ten hold about 15%. This specimen was PBMCs, taken on the day of the yellow fever booster vaccination. The receptors were gathered from a man aged 30 to 45 who received the YFV17D yellow fever vaccine.

V and J are TRBV28 and TRBJ2-7; D gene uncertain. From germline, CDR1 is MDHEN and CDR2 SYDVKM. Trimming removed 2 bases from V and 2 bases from J, with 4 bases in between. This CDR3 region has 12 residues. CDR3 in amino acids: CASSLQTYEQYF. In DNA, the CDR3 is TGTGCCAGCAGTTTACAGACCTACGAGCAGTACTTC.

The chain combines TRBV4-1 with TRBJ1-2; 9 nucleotides line up with TRBD1. Germline trimming cut 0 bases from V and 1 base from J; bases unmatched to any gene: 9. Germline-derived CDR1 and CDR2 are MGHRA and YSYEKL. The length of the CDR3 is 18 residues. The CDR3, as DNA: TGCGCCAGCAGCCAAGACCTCCACGGGACAGGGAGTAACTATGGCTACACCTTC. Translating it yields CASSQDLHGTGSNYGYTF.

V is TRBV5-5 and J is TRBJ2-1, with D perhaps TRBD1 (6 bases). V was clipped by 4 bases and J by 14 bases, with 22 bases between them. CDR1 and CDR2 (germline): SGHKS, YYEKEE (reference sequence). This CDR3 comprises 14 residues. The CDR3 sequence is CASSPSPPLDSEFF. The DNA of the CDR3 is TGTGCCAGCAGCCCCAGCCCCCCCCTGGACAGTGAGTTCTTC.

The gene calls are TRBV9 and TRBJ2-3; D is perhaps TRBD2 (6 bases). The CDR3 runs 16 residues. Germline V gene lookup returns CDR1 SGDLS and CDR2 YYNGEE. The V and J ends lost 0 bases and 1 base respectively, with 12 bases between them. The CDR3 spells CASSVVRGGGTDTQYF. CDR3 coding DNA: TGTGCCAGCAGCGTAGTTCGGGGAGGTGGCACAGATACGCAGTATTTT.

The chain combines TRBV2 with TRBJ2-7; D remains ambiguous. Germline-derived CDR1 and CDR2 are SNHLY and FYNNEI. Between the trimmed V and J ends, which lost 11 bases and 5 bases, there was a span of 13 bases. The CDR3 totals 11 residues. Here the CDR3 reads CAALMGDEQYF. The CDR3 DNA follows: TGTGCCGCCCTGATGGGCGACGAGCAGTACTTC.

V usage is TRBV24-1 and J usage is TRBJ2-6; D remains unclear. Trimming removed 0 bases at V and 0 bases at J, with 5 bases between. This CDR3 contains 16 residues. From germline, CDR1 is KGHDR and CDR2 SFDVKD. The CDR3: CATSDLTVSGANVLTF. CDR3 DNA: TGTGCCACCAGTGATTTGACAGTCTCTGGGGCCAACGTCCTGACTTTC.

This clonotype was observed a few times. The genes are TRBV7-2 and TRBJ2-1, with TRBD2 identical over 8 bases. J gave up 3 bases and V 5 bases, and 9 bases lay outside the gene matches. CDR1 is SGHTA, CDR2 FQGNSA, per germline. The CDR3 is 16 residues long. The CDR3 reads CASSLGGAGVYNEQFF. CDR3 nucleotides: TGTGCCAGCAGCCTAGGAGGAGCGGGGGTCTACAATGAGCAGTTCTTC.

This clonotype was recorded a few times. The V gene is TRBV6-2 or TRBV6-3, the J gene TRBJ2-2; tentative D call: TRBD1 (6 bases). The CDR3 length is 14 residues. V lost 10 bases and J lost 5, with 17 bases in between. Germline CDR1 and CDR2: MNHEY and SVGEGT. This chain's CDR3 is CATVQGGLTGELFF. The CDR3 DNA reads as TGTGCCACTGTACAGGGCGGTTTGACCGGGGAGCTGTTTTTT.

This clonotype was picked up a small number of times. The chain links TRBV29-1 to TRBJ2-7; TRBD2 aligns across 8 bases. Trimming at V came to 8 bases and at J to 6 bases, leaving 15 bases not matched to a gene. CDR1 is SQVTM and CDR2 is ANQGSEA in the germline V gene. The CDR3 totals 14 residues. CDR3 loop: CSTLKTGTRTEQYF. In nucleotides, the CDR3 is TGCAGCACCCTGAAAACCGGGACTAGGACCGAGCAGTACTTC.

This clonotype was counted a few times. The genes are TRBV7-2 and TRBJ2-3; D is unresolved. This CDR3 is 13 amino acids long. V shed 5 bases and J shed 4 bases, with 10 bases lying between them. Germline loops: CDR1 SGHTA, CDR2 FQGNSA. This chain's CDR3 is CASSPKPSDTQYF. The CDR3 coding sequence is TGTGCCAGCAGCCCTAAACCCTCAGATACGCAGTATTTT. Drawing the rest from reference TRBV7-2 and TRBJ2-3, the complete variable domain is GAGVSQSPSNKVTEKGKDVELRCDPISGHTALYWYRQSLGQGLEFLIYFQGNSAPDKSGLPSDRFSAERTGGSVSTLTIQRTQQEDSAVYLCASSPKPSDTQYFGPGTRLTVL.

As concerns this clonotype: A read error is possible here, since a much larger clone lies one base away. The chain employs TRBV7-6 and TRBJ1-3; D unclear. In germline, CDR1 is SGHVS, CDR2 FNYEAQ. The CDR3 totals 14 residues. CDR3 bases: TGTGCCAGCAGCTCAGCAGGATCTGGAAACCCCATATATTTT. It codes for CASSSAGSGNPIYF.

This clonotype showed up just a few times. This chain links TRBV10-3 with TRBJ2-3; D is possibly TRBD2 (6 bases). Germline V gene sequence: CDR1 ENHRY, CDR2 SYGVKD. The CDR3 runs 13 residues. V was clipped by 11 bases and J by 1 base, with 13 bases between them. Here the CDR3 reads CAVLERGTDTQYF. Written as DNA, the CDR3 is TGTGCCGTGTTGGAGCGGGGCACAGATACGCAGTATTTT.

Ten or more counts support this clonotype. V is TRBV5-1 and J is TRBJ2-3; D gene uncertain. CDR1 and CDR2 (germline): SGHRS, YFSETQ. The V end was cut by 0 bases, the J end by 0 bases, with 8 bases between. CDR3 length: 15 amino acids. The DNA for the CDR3 is TGCGCCAGCAGCTTGGCGTCAGATAGCACAGATACGCAGTATTTT. Protein: CASSLASDSTDTQYF. The full variable domain, its missing parts supplied by reference TRBV5-1 and TRBJ2-3, is KAGVTQTPRYLIKTRGQQVTLSCSPISGHRSVSWYQQTPGQGLQFLFEYFSETQRNKGNFPGRFSGRQFSNSRSEMNVSTLELGDSALYLCASSLASDSTDTQYFGPGTRLTVL.

This clonotype was seen only a few times. The genes are TRBV18 and TRBJ2-1; D is uncertain. The length of the CDR3 is 14 residues. In germline, CDR1 is KGHSH, CDR2 LQKENI. V shed 0 bases and J shed 5 bases, with 8 bases lying between them. This CDR3 reads CASSPPVSNNEQFF. DNA for the CDR3: TGTGCCAGCTCACCACCGGTGTCAAACAATGAGCAGTTCTTC.

J is TRBJ1-1 and V is TRBV6-6, with unresolved D. In germline, CDR1 is MNHNY, CDR2 SVGAGI (reference sequence). This CDR3 has 10 amino acids. V was cut by 2 bases and J by 8 bases, with 3 bases left in between. In nucleotides, the CDR3 is TGTGCCAGCAGTTACCCGGAAGCTTTCTTT. As protein: CASSYPEAFF.

This clonotype was seen a few times. This chain links TRBV5-1 with TRBJ2-1, with 12 bases identical to TRBD2. This CDR3 region has 14 residues. J gave up 6 bases and V 7 bases, and 5 bases lay outside the gene matches. Germline CDR1 is SGHRS and CDR2 is YFSETQ. CDR3 protein: CASFGLAGINEQFF. As DNA, the CDR3 is TGCGCCAGCTTCGGACTAGCGGGGATCAATGAGCAGTTCTTC.

Here the CDR3 reads CSARAGVVETQYF. As DNA, the CDR3 is TGCAGTGCCCGAGCTGGGGTGGTAGAGACCCAGTACTTC. This chain uses TRBV20-1 with TRBJ2-5, with D unclear. Trimming took 6 bases from V and 4 from J, leaving 15 bases between them. Germline V gene lookup returns CDR1 DFQATT and CDR2 SNEGSKA (reference sequence). CDR3 length: 13 residues.

This clonotype was found a few times. This sequence joins TRBV5-6 and TRBJ2-7; 7 positions agree with TRBD2. V lost 4 bases, J lost 6 bases, and 4 bases stayed unmatched. The germline gives CDR1 SGHDT, CDR2 YYEEEE. This CDR3 is 12 amino acids long. The CDR3, as DNA: TGTGCCAGCAGCCCCGGGAGGACCGAGCAGTACTTC. This encodes CASSPGRTEQYF.

The table lists this clonotype with many counts. This rearrangement joins TRBV5-1 to TRBJ2-1, with 13 bases that match TRBD2. The CDR3 totals 15 residues. Germline V CDR1 and CDR2: SGHRS, YFSETQ. The ends lost 2 bases at V and 5 bases at J; junction bases unmatched: 1. The CDR3 DNA is TGCGCCAGCAGCTTTGGGACTAGCGGGAACAATGAGCAGTTCTTC. This gives the protein CASSFGTSGNNEQFF. Full variable domain (missing parts from reference TRBV5-1 and TRBJ2-1): KAGVTQTPRYLIKTRGQQVTLSCSPISGHRSVSWYQQTPGQGLQFLFEYFSETQRNKGNFPGRFSGRQFSNSRSEMNVSTLELGDSALYLCASSFGTSGNNEQFFGPGTRLTVL.

The V gene is TRBV7-2, the J gene TRBJ1-1; 9 bases are a match to TRBD1. After removal of 5 bases from V and 1 base from J, the junction contained 5 bases not matched to a gene. The CDR3 loop spans 15 amino acids. Germline V gene data show CDR1 as SGHTA and CDR2 as FQGNSA. CDR3 amino acids: CASSKDRGSNTEAFF. In DNA, the CDR3 is TGTGCCAGCAGCAAGGACAGGGGATCGAACACTGAAGCTTTCTTT.

This clonotype was detected a few times. The chain is built from TRBV20-1 and TRBJ2-7; TRBD2 matches at 7 bases. V shed 2 bases, J shed 4 bases, and the junction held 5 bases outside the gene matches. The CDR3 loop spans 13 amino acids. Germline V gene lookup returns CDR1 DFQATT and CDR2 SNEGSKA (reference sequence). In DNA form, the CDR3 reads TGCAGTGCTAGACACCTAGCGGAGTACGAGCAGTACTTC. Amino acid sequence: CSARHLAEYEQYF.

In its sample, this clonotype was seen many times. The junction departs from germline at one end; a sequencing error may be responsible. The chain recombines TRBV18 with TRBJ2-1; maybe TRBD2 (5 bases). From germline, CDR1 is KGHSH and CDR2 LQKENI. The CDR3 is 16 residues long. The CDR3 loop reads CASSPRTGSSYNEQFF. In DNA form, the CDR3 reads TGCGCCAGCAGCCCCCGGACGGGGAGCTCCTACAATGAGCAGTTCTTC.

In its sample, this clonotype was seen a few times. The chain carries TRBV6-4 and TRBJ2-3; D could derive from TRBD1 or TRBD2 (5 bases each). CDR1 is MRHNA, CDR2 SNTAGT, per germline. The CDR3 contains 15 residues. V shed 6 bases and J shed 1 base, with 14 bases lying between them. The CDR3 nucleotides are TGTGCCAGCAGCTCAGCGGAAGGGGGCACAGATACGCAGTATTTT. This codes for CASSSAEGGTDTQYF.

The chain uses TRBV20-1 and TRBJ2-7; D is perhaps TRBD1 or TRBD2 (5 bases each). V dropped 3 bases and J dropped 1 base, with 16 bases sitting between them. Germline V CDR1 and CDR2: DFQATT, SNEGSKA (reference sequence). This CDR3 has 15 amino acids. The CDR3 DNA is TGCAGTGCTAGCCCCCCAGGGCGGACTTCCTACGAGCAGTACTTC. This codes for CSASPPGRTSYEQYF.

Only a few counts were recorded for this clonotype. The chain joins TRBV7-2 to TRBJ1-2; 11 nucleotides align to TRBD1. CDR1 and CDR2 (germline): SGHTA, FQGNSA. The CDR3 has 15 amino acids. V dropped 3 bases and J dropped 4; count of bases not matched to a gene: 4. CDR3 sequence: CASSFGTGGSYGYTF. The CDR3 DNA follows: TGTGCCAGCAGCTTTGGGACAGGGGGTAGCTATGGCTACACCTTC.

This clonotype occurred a few times. V gene TRBV7-9 combines with J gene TRBJ2-7, with 9 bases aligning to TRBD1. The CDR3 is made up of 14 amino acids. Per germline, CDR1 SEHNR and CDR2 FQNEAQ (reference sequence). V trimming: 7 bases; J trimming: 1 base; junction bases outside the gene matches: 5. The CDR3 DNA reads TGTGCCAGCACCCAGACAGGGGGTTCCTACGAGCAGTACTTC. This gives the protein CASTQTGGSYEQYF. Combining the CDR3 with reference TRBV7-9 and TRBJ2-7 gives the whole variable domain DTGVSQNPRHKITKRGQNVTFRCDPISEHNRLYWYRQTLGQGPEFLTYFQNEAQLEKSRLLSDRFSAERPKGSFSTLEIQRTEQGDSAMYLCASTQTGGSYEQYFGPGTRLTVT.

This clonotype was found a few times. V usage is TRBV24-1 and J usage is TRBJ2-2; 12 bases are shared with TRBD2. The ends lost 5 bases at V and 6 bases at J; junction bases unmatched: 0. Germline V gene lookup returns CDR1 KGHDR and CDR2 SFDVKD. The CDR3 spans 14 residues. CDR3 loop: CATSASGRAGELFF. DNA of the CDR3: TGTGCCACCAGTGCTAGCGGGAGGGCCGGGGAGCTGTTTTTT.